This TCR beta chain emerged from a study of blood T cell repertoires in COVID-19. Looking at the study overall: Samples came from the United States, Italy and Spain, spanning acute and convalescent COVID-19.

Authors' data handling: It was from reference gene primer amplification that nucleated cell counts were estimated. The repertoire was sequenced with immunoSEQ multiplex PCR; TCRdb's copy has only in-frame clones and lacks some. That table is the source of V, J and clone size, and D and trimming were worked out from the DNA. Among under 200,000 clones, 82% were seen once, and the ten largest hold about 5%. CDR1 and CDR2 (germline): SGHTA, FQGNSA. CDR3 length: 15 amino acids. The germline V and J ends were trimmed by 1 base and 4 bases, with 11 bases remaining between them. Study members were between about 18 and 95 years old and lived in 20 to 30 US regions. Clinical history reported by participants formed the basis on which cohorts were assigned. This clone appeared a few times.

Sequencing input: PBMCs or T cells enriched from blood (not recorded which). This TCR derives from a woman aged 55 to 70 with acute COVID-19. The gene calls are TRBV7-2 and TRBJ2-1; weak D call: TRBD2 (6 bases). The CDR3 bases are TGTGCCAGCAGCTTAGTGGGGGGATTATACAATGAGCAGTTCTTC. It encodes CASSLVGGLYNEQFF. Full variable domain (outside the CDR3, taken from reference TRBV7-2 and TRBJ2-1): GAGVSQSPSNKVTEKGKDVELRCDPISGHTALYWYRQSLGQGLEFLIYFQGNSAPDKSGLPSDRFSAERTGGSVSTLTIQRTQQEDSAVYLCASSLVGGLYNEQFFGPGTRLTVL.